A selection of T cell receptor beta chains follows, all from one sample in a study of shared clonotypes between healthy human individuals. Sequenced by immunoSEQ multiplex PCR; TCRdb stores in-frame clones only, minus some. The sample gives 450,000 to 600,000 clones, approximately 79% of which show up once; approximately 12% is in the top ten. The sample taken for sequencing was PBMCs. These receptor sequences come from a woman aged 35 to 49 in good health. Some clones in this sample may be carry-over from other donors' samples. Both conserved end residues are part of each CDR3. D genes are given only for firm matches.

>-|TRBV11-2|TRBJ2-1
TGTGCCAGCAGCTTAGGTAACTACAATGAGCAGTTCTTC
CASSLGNYNEQFF
>-|TRBV10-1|TRBJ2-2
TGCGCCAGCAGCCCAGCGGTCCCGAACACCGGGGAGCTGTTTTTT
CASSPAVPNTGELFF
>-|TRBV15|TRBJ1-1
TGTGCCACCAGCAGAGATCGGGGAGTAGGTGGGGCTTTCTTT
CATSRDRGVGGAFF
>-|TRBV7-6|TRBJ2-3
TGTGCCAGCAGCTCGGGACTGGGCAAAGGTACGCAGTATTTT
CASSSGLGKGTQYF
>-|TRBV19|TRBJ1-5
TGTGCCAGTACGCTGGGGGTCACAGGGTGGGGCAATCAGCCCCAGCATTTT
CASTLGVTGWGNQPQHF
>-|TRBV9|TRBJ2-5
TGTGCCAGCGGAATCAGGGACCAAGAGACCCAGTACTTC
CASGIRDQETQYF
>-|TRBV11-2|TRBJ2-5
TGTGCCAGCAGCTCCCAGGTGGGACCCTGGGAGACCCAGTACTTC
CASSSQVGPWETQYF
>TRBD2|TRBV28|TRBJ2-5
TGTGCCAGCCAAGGACCAGCGGGAGTAGAGACCCAGTACTTC
CASQGPAGVETQYF
>TRBD1|TRBV5-1|TRBJ1-1
TGCGCCAGCAGCTGGTACTGGGACAGCACTGAAGCTTTCTTT
CASSWYWDSTEAFF
>TRBD2|TRBV27|TRBJ2-1
TGTGCCAGCAGTTTGCGTAGCGGGGTTTACAATGAGCAGTTCTTC
CASSLRSGVYNEQFF